The 28 T cell receptor beta chains presented below share a single source sample, sequenced in a study of blood T cell repertoires in COVID-19. TCRdb's copy holds only in-frame clones and misses some; the assay was immunoSEQ multiplex PCR. This sample has 140,000 to 150,000 clones; around 81% occur once, and the top ten carry roughly 8.3%. The sequenced material came from peripheral blood. These receptors were taken from a human donor with acute or convalescent COVID-19. The donor label of this sample is uncertain.

The rearrangement uses TRBV6-5 and TRBJ2-5; maybe TRBD1 (5 bases). The CDR3 consists of 11 residues. The V gene lost 6 bases and the J gene lost 4 bases, with 6 bases spanning the gap. Looked up from germline, CDR1 is MNHEY and CDR2 is SVGAGI. The CDR3 reads CASSQGETQYF. In nucleotides, the CDR3 is TGTGCCAGCAGCCAGGGAGAGACCCAGTACTTC.

This chain connects TRBV2 to TRBJ1-1; D possibly corresponds to TRBD1 (6 bases). The V and J ends lost 5 bases and 4 bases respectively, with 11 bases between them. This CDR3 has 13 residues. Germline CDR1 SNHLY, CDR2 FYNNEI. The CDR3 nucleotides read TGTGCCAGCAGTTCCACGACAGGCACTGAAGCTTTCTTT. Residues: CASSSTTGTEAFF. Full variable domain (outside the CDR3, taken from reference TRBV2 and TRBJ1-1): EPEVTQTPSHQVTQMGQEVILRCVPISNHLYFYWYRQILGQKVEFLVSFYNNEISEKSEIFDDQFSVERPDGSNFTLKIRSTKLEDSAMYFCASSSTTGTEAFFGQGTRLTVV.

This chain connects TRBV6-5 to TRBJ2-7; the D gene is possibly TRBD1 (5 bases). The germline CDR1 and CDR2 sequences are MNHEY and SVGAGI. The V end lost 6 bases, the J end lost 4 bases, and 19 bases lay between the germline ends. The CDR3 has 15 residues. The DNA for the CDR3 is TGTGCCAGCAGCCCCAGGGAAGGGTTTAGGTACGAGCAGTACGTC. Amino acids: CASSPREGFRYEQYV.

This clone was seen only once. V is TRBV2 and J is TRBJ2-7, with D perhaps matching TRBD2 (5 bases). V was cut by 7 bases and J by 2 bases, with 15 bases left in between. The V gene's germline CDR1 is SNHLY and CDR2 FYNNEI. The CDR3 consists of 14 residues. CDR3 residues: CASTDERDPYEQYF. In DNA form, the CDR3 reads TGTGCCAGCACCGACGAGAGGGATCCCTACGAGCAGTACTTC.

The chain couples TRBV27 to TRBJ1-5; possibly TRBD1 for D (5 bases). The CDR3 is 15 residues long. CDR1 and CDR2 from the germline V gene are MNHEY and SMNVEV (reference sequence). Trimming cost V 2 bases and J 3 bases, with 11 bases left between them. The CDR3 reads CASSLSRQNNQPQHF. Written as DNA, the CDR3 is TGTGCCAGCAGTTTAAGTCGACAGAACAATCAGCCCCAGCATTTT.

Only a few counts were recorded for this clone. Distinct nucleotide sequences in the sample also encode this CDR3. J is TRBJ2-3 and V is TRBV12-3 or TRBV12-4; D is uncertain. The CDR3 extends over 12 amino acids. Deletions cut 5 bases from V and 1 base from J, with 4 bases between. The CDR3 loop is CASSPGTDTQYF. For the CDR3, the DNA is TGTGCCAGCAGTCCAGGCACAGATACGCAGTATTTT.

This clone is medium-sized in the sample. This chain uses TRBV11-2 with TRBJ1-2; 7 positions match TRBD1. CDR1 and CDR2 from the germline V gene are SGHAT and FQNNGV. The CDR3 contains 16 residues. Losses at the gene ends were 7 bases for V and 7 bases for J; bases not matched to a gene: 18. In nucleotides, the CDR3 is TGTGCCAGCACCCGTAAGGCCCGCGACAGGGAGAGTGGCTACACCTTC. Protein sequence: CASTRKARDRESGYTF. The whole variable domain, filled in from reference TRBV11-2 and TRBJ1-2, reads EAGVAQSPRYKIIEKRQSVAFWCNPISGHATLYWYQQILGQGPKLLIQFQNNGVVDDSQLPKDRFSAERLKGVDSTLKIQPAKLEDSAVYLCASTRKARDRESGYTFGSGTRLTVV.

This clone was picked up a small number of times. The chain combines TRBV19 with TRBJ1-5; TRBD1 agrees at 7 bases. Germline assignment: CDR1 LNHDA and CDR2 SQIVND (reference sequence). The CDR3 runs to 13 residues. V shed 5 bases and J 7 bases; nucleotides not matched to a gene: 5. Here the CDR3 DNA reads TGTGCCAGTAGTCTTGACAGGGAGCAGCCCCAGCATTTT. It translates to CASSLDREQPQHF. Full variable domain (remainder filled in from reference TRBV19 and TRBJ1-5): DGGITQSPKYLFRKEGQNVTLSCEQNLNHDAMYWYRQDPGQGLRLIYYSQIVNDFQKGDIAEGYSVSREKKESFPLTVTSAQKNPTAFYLCASSLDREQPQHFGDGTRLSIL.

The CDR3 coding sequence is TGTGCCAGCAGTGTTGCAGGGAAGGGATCACCCCTCCACTTT. The encoded protein is CASSVAGKGSPLHF. The V gene is TRBV25-1, the J gene TRBJ1-6; possible D gene TRBD1, 5 bases. The V gene lost 4 bases and the J gene lost 10 bases, with 14 bases spanning the gap. Per the germline V gene, CDR1 is MGHDK and CDR2 is SYGVNS. The length of the CDR3 is 14 residues.

The chain couples TRBV11-2 to TRBJ1-1, with unresolved D. This CDR3 comprises 14 residues. V gave up 0 bases and J gave up 6 bases, with 11 bases separating them. Germline V gives CDR1 SGHAT, CDR2 FQNNGV. The CDR3 nucleotides are TGTGCCAGCAGCTTAGACCCCGGGAGGGCTGAAGCTTTCTTT. Protein: CASSLDPGRAEAFF.

CDR3 loop: CASSFASGGAQETQYF. DNA of the CDR3: TGTGCCAGCAGCTTTGCTAGCGGGGGGGCCCAAGAGACCCAGTACTTC. This chain connects TRBV9 to TRBJ2-5; 12 positions agree with TRBD2. This CDR3 is built from 16 residues. Germline CDR1 and CDR2: SGDLS and YYNGEE. Trimming at V came to 4 bases and at J to 1 base, leaving 5 bases not matched to a gene.

This sequence joins TRBV4-2 and TRBJ1-2; D not certain. Between the trimmed V and J ends, which lost 2 bases and 1 base, there was a span of 11 bases. CDR3 length: 15 amino acids. Per germline, CDR1 LGHNA and CDR2 YNFKEQ. The chain's CDR3 is CASSQRGASNYGYTF. The CDR3 DNA sequence: TGTGCCAGCAGCCAACGGGGAGCGAGTAACTATGGCTACACCTTC.

V gene TRBV19 combines with J gene TRBJ1-3, with 10 bases aligning to TRBD1. CDR1 is LNHDA, CDR2 SQIVND, per germline (reference sequence). This CDR3 is built from 15 residues. The V and J ends lost 8 bases and 0 bases, in that order; junction bases with no gene match: 4. The CDR3 region is CASSDRGNSGNTIYF. CDR3 sequence (DNA): TGTGCCAGTTCGGACAGGGGGAACTCTGGAAACACCATATATTTT.

This clone has just a few counts. This sequence joins TRBV6-5 and TRBJ2-2; possible D gene TRBD1, 6 bases. Germline V gives CDR1 MNHEY, CDR2 SVGAGI. The CDR3 loop spans 15 amino acids. The germline V and J ends were trimmed by 6 bases and 4 bases, with 15 bases remaining between them. As DNA, the CDR3 is TGTGCCAGCAGGCGACAGGCACGAGGCACCGGGGAGCTGTTTTTT. This sequence encodes CASRRQARGTGELFF.

In this sample, this clone turned up once. The chain couples TRBV27 to TRBJ2-1; possibly TRBD1 for D (6 bases). The germline V and J ends were trimmed by 5 bases and 7 bases, with 12 bases remaining between them. The CDR3 has 13 residues. Germline lookup yields CDR1 MNHEY and CDR2 SMNVEV (reference sequence). CDR3 sequence: CASSNKGVNEQFF. The CDR3 region has the DNA TGTGCCAGCAGTAACAAGGGGGTGAATGAGCAGTTCTTC.

The gene calls are TRBV6-5 and TRBJ2-7, with 7 nucleotides matching TRBD1. Germline assignment: CDR1 MNHEY and CDR2 SVGAGI. This CDR3 comprises 14 residues. V shed 4 bases, J shed 2 bases, and the junction held 5 bases outside the gene matches. This CDR3 is CASSFGTAPYEQYF. CDR3 coding DNA: TGTGCCAGCAGTTTCGGGACAGCTCCCTACGAGCAGTACTTC.

The genes are TRBV24-1 and TRBJ1-4, with 8 nucleotides matching TRBD1. CDR3 length: 15 residues. Germline CDR1 is KGHDR and CDR2 is SFDVKD. V was pared by 3 bases and J by 5 bases, with 4 bases of the junction left unmatched. In DNA, the CDR3 is TGTGCCACCAGTGATCCCAGGGGGCGGAATGAAAAACTGTTTTTT. It encodes CATSDPRGRNEKLFF.

The sample holds one count of this clone. The V call is TRBV7-8, the J call TRBJ2-7, with D possibly being TRBD1 (5 bases). Germline CDR1 and CDR2: SGHVS and FQNEAQ. The CDR3 loop spans 13 amino acids. V was trimmed by 1 base and J by 6 bases, leaving 10 bases between them. The CDR3 nucleotides read TGTGCCAGCAGCTTAGTAGGGGTCGGCGAGCAGTACTTC. Translation gives CASSLVGVGEQYF.

The J gene is TRBJ2-1, the V gene TRBV4-1, with TRBD1 identical over 7 bases. This CDR3 has 12 amino acids. CDR1 and CDR2 from the germline V gene are MGHRA and YSYEKL. V shed 0 bases, J shed 15 bases, and the junction held 5 bases outside the gene matches. In DNA form, the CDR3 reads TGCGCCAGCAGCCAAGATGGGACAGACGCGTTCTTC. It specifies CASSQDGTDAFF.

The rearrangement links TRBV7-3 to TRBJ1-2; 8 positions match TRBD1. V trimming: 4 bases; J trimming: 8 bases; junction bases outside the gene matches: 6. The CDR3 is made up of 13 amino acids. Germline CDR1 SGHTA, CDR2 FQGTGA. CDR3 region: CASSYGQGGGYTF. The CDR3 DNA is TGTGCCAGCAGCTACGGACAGGGAGGAGGCTACACCTTC.

The V gene is TRBV19, the J gene TRBJ2-2, with 8 bases matching TRBD1. CDR1 and CDR2 from the germline V gene are LNHDA and SQIVND (reference sequence). The junction had 7 bases not matched to a gene; V was cut back by 4 bases and J by 9 bases. CDR3 length: 14 residues. This CDR3 reads CASSRTGIGRELFF. The CDR3 DNA is TGTGCCAGTAGTAGGACAGGGATTGGTAGGGAGCTGTTTTTT.

The rearrangement links TRBV4-1 to TRBJ1-1, with a tentative D call TRBD1 (5 bases). This CDR3 is 16 amino acids long. Trimming stripped 0 bases from V and 6 bases from J, with 17 bases between. CDR1 is MGHRA and CDR2 is YSYEKL in the germline V gene. The CDR3 nucleotides read TGCGCCAGCAGCCAAGATTCGGCCAGGGTTTTCGCTGAAGCTTTCTTT. It is translated as CASSQDSARVFAEAFF.

CDR3 amino acids: CAWSSGTGPGELFF. The CDR3 bases are TGTGCCTGGAGTTCCGGGACAGGGCCCGGGGAGCTGTTTTTT. The chain recombines TRBV30 with TRBJ2-2; 9 bases map to TRBD1. The V gene's germline CDR1 is GTSNPN and CDR2 SVGIG (reference sequence). With V trimmed by 2 bases and J by 6 bases, 4 bases remained unmatched. The CDR3 spans 14 residues.

The chain has TRBV7-8 and TRBJ2-2; TRBD1 is a possible D gene (7 bases). Trimming took off 3 bases at V and 6 bases at J, with 29 bases between the two ends. The CDR3 runs to 20 residues. Per the germline V gene, CDR1 is SGHVS and CDR2 is FQNEAQ. As DNA, the CDR3 is TGTGCCAGCAGCTTTGCTCTGACAGGGACTTCTGTGTTAGCGTCCGGGGAGCTGTTTTTT. It encodes CASSFALTGTSVLASGELFF.

V and J are TRBV7-8 and TRBJ2-1, with 8 bases lining up with TRBD2. Germline trimming cut 8 bases from V and 7 bases from J; bases unmatched to any gene: 10. The germline CDR1 and CDR2 sequences are SGHVS and FQNEAQ. This CDR3 spans 14 amino acids. For the CDR3, the DNA is TGTGCCAGCTCCACGGGGGGGGAATGGAATGAGCAGTTCTTC. The encoded protein is CASSTGGEWNEQFF.

This rearrangement joins TRBV6-6 to TRBJ2-7; no firm D call. This CDR3 has 14 amino acids. Germline CDR1 MNHNY, CDR2 SVGAGI (reference sequence). With 5 bases removed from V and 0 bases from J, the gap between germline ends came to 11 bases. The CDR3 region has the DNA TGTGCCAGCAGTCTCCTGGCCAGCTCCTACGAGCAGTACGTC. Translated, it gives CASSLLASSYEQYV.

A remark on this clone: Relative to the germline gene, one junction end is altered; a read error may explain this. The chain recombines TRBV25-1 with TRBJ1-1; 9 bases fit TRBD1. Germline V gene data show CDR1 as MGHDK and CDR2 as SYGVNS. This CDR3 region has 14 residues. CDR3 nucleotides: TGTGCCAGCCGGGGGGACAGGGCGAACGCTGAAGCTTTCTTT. Translated: CASRGDRANAEAFF.

The rearrangement links TRBV25-1 to TRBJ1-1, with 7 bases fitting TRBD1. The CDR3 covers 14 residues. The germline V gene has CDR1 MGHDK and CDR2 SYGVNS. Trimming removed 5 bases from V and 1 base from J; junction bases left unmatched: 4. The CDR3: CASSLRTGNTEAFF. For the CDR3, the DNA is TGTGCCAGCAGTCTCCGGACAGGGAACACTGAAGCTTTCTTT.